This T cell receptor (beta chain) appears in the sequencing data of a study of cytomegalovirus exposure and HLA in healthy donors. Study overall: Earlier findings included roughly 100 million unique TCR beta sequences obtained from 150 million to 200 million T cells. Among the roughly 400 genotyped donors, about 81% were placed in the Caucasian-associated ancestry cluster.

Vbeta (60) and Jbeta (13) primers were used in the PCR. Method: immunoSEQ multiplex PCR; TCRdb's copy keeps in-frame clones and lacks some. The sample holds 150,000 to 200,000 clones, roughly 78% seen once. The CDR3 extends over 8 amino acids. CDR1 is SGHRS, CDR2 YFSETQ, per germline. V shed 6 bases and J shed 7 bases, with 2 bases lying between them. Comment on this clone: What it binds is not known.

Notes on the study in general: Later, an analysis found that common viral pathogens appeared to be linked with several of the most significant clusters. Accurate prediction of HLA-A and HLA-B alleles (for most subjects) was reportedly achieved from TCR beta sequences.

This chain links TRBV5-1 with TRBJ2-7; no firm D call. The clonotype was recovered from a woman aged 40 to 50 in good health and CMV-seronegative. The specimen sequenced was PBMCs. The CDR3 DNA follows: TGCGCCAGCACGGAGCAGTACTTC. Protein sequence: CASTEQYF.